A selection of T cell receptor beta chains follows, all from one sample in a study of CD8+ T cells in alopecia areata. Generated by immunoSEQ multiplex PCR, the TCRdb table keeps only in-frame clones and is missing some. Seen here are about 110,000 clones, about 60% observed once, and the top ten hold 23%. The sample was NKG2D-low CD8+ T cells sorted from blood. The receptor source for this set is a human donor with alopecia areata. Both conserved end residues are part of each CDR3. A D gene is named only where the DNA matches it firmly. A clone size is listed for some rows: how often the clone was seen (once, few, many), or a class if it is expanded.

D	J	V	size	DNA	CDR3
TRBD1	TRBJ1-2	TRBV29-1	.	TGCAGCGTTGAAGAGCGGACAGGGTTTCCCTATGGCTACACCTTC	CSVEERTGFPYGYTF
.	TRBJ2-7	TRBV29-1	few	TGCAGCGTTGAAGATGGAGGACCGAGCGAGCAGTACTTC	CSVEDGGPSEQYF
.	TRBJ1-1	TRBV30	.	TGTGCCTGGAGTGTAACGAACACTGAAGCTTTCTTT	CAWSVTNTEAFF
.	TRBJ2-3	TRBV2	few	TGTGCCAGCAGTGAAGCACGAGTGACTAGTAGGGCCCCTGATACGCAGTATTTT	CASSEARVTSRAPDTQYF
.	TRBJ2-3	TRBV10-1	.	TGCGCCAGCAGTGAGTCGGCCCCTTTGGAAACGCAGTATTTT	CASSESAPLETQYF
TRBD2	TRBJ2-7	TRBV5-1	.	TGCGCCAGCAGCTCAAAAAGCGGGAGGGCCGCCTACGAGCAGTACTTC	CASSSKSGRAAYEQYF
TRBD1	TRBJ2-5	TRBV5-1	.	TGCGCCAGCAGCACAGGGACAGGGGAAGAAGAGACCCAGTACTTC	CASSTGTGEEETQYF
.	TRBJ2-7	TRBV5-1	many	TGCGCCAGCAGCTTGCGGACAGCCTCCTACGAGCAGTACTTC	CASSLRTASYEQYF
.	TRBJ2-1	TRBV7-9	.	TGTGCCAGCAGCTTAGGAGCTAATCCGCAGTTCTTC	CASSLGANPQFF
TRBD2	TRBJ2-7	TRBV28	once	TGTGCCAGCAGTCCCCTAGCGGGGTCCCTCTCCTACGAGCAGTACTTC	CASSPLAGSLSYEQYF
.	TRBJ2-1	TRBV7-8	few	TGTGCCAGCAGCACCTCTCTATGGAATGAGCAGTTCTTC	CASSTSLWNEQFF
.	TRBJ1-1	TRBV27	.	TGTGCCAGCAGTCAGGGGTTCCTAAACACTGAAGCTTTCTTT	CASSQGFLNTEAFF